A selection of T cell receptor beta chains follows, all from one sample in a study of T cell responses to AZD1222 COVID-19 vaccine. TCRdb keeps only in-frame clones here, not all; method: immunoSEQ multiplex PCR. The sample has 150,000 or so clones; around 89% are singletons. The sample here was peripheral blood, taken on day 0 of AZD1222 vaccination. These receptors were taken from an adult in good health. CDR3s include the opening cysteine and the closing phenylalanine or tryptophan. Fields, in order: clone size, CDR3 length, V gene, D gene, J gene, CDR3 protein, CDR3 DNA. D genes are given only for firm matches. Clone size is given for some rows only: seen once, a few or many times, or a class if the clone is expanded.

.	13	TRBV5-4	.	TRBJ2-5	CASSPGARETQYF	TGTGCCAGCAGCCCAGGGGCCCGAGAGACCCAGTACTTC
.	15	TRBV19	TRBD1	TRBJ1-5	CASSRGTGTNQPQHF	TGTGCCAGTAGTAGGGGGACAGGAACAAATCAGCCCCAGCATTTT
.	13	TRBV30	.	TRBJ2-7	CAWGAGLAYEQYF	TGTGCCTGGGGCGCCGGGCTCGCCTACGAGCAGTACTTC
.	13	TRBV12-3/TRBV12-4	.	TRBJ1-4	CASSFFRGEKLFF	TGTGCCAGCAGTTTTTTCCGTGGTGAAAAACTGTTTTTT
.	14	TRBV11-2	TRBD2	TRBJ2-7	CASSTGTSYYEQYF	TGTGCCAGCAGCACCGGGACTAGCTACTACGAGCAGTACTTC
.	15	TRBV29-1	TRBD2	TRBJ2-7	CSVEGLAGGPYEQYF	TGCAGCGTTGAAGGACTAGCGGGAGGGCCCTACGAGCAGTACTTC
once	15	TRBV7-2	.	TRBJ2-5	CASSPARGAQETQYF	TGTGCCAGCAGCCCCGCTAGGGGGGCCCAAGAGACCCAGTACTTC
.	13	TRBV11-3	.	TRBJ1-6	CASSLAGLRALHF	TGTGCCAGCTCCTTAGCGGGCCTGAGGGCCCTCCACTTT
.	15	TRBV5-1	.	TRBJ2-6	CASSLDVSGANVLTF	TGCGCCAGCAGCTTGGACGTCTCTGGGGCCAACGTCCTGACTTTC
.	15	TRBV7-7	.	TRBJ2-5	CASSAPGGPRETQYF	TGTGCTAGCAGCGCCCCCGGGGGGCCGCGGGAGACCCAGTACTTC
once	15	TRBV7-2	.	TRBJ2-2	CASSSNGPNTGELFF	TGTGCCAGCAGCTCTAACGGGCCTAACACCGGGGAGCTGTTTTTT
.	15	TRBV19	TRBD2	TRBJ2-1	CASSIIASGSNEQFF	TGTGCCAGTAGTATCATCGCTAGCGGGAGCAATGAGCAGTTCTTC
.	17	TRBV5-6	TRBD2	TRBJ2-3	CASSSGLAGAGGDTQYF	TGTGCCAGCAGCTCGGGACTAGCGGGAGCGGGAGGAGATACGCAGTATTTT
.	16	TRBV5-1	TRBD1	TRBJ2-1	CASSYSTGSSYNEQFF	TGCGCCAGCAGCTATTCGACAGGGTCCTCCTACAATGAGCAGTTCTTC
.	11	TRBV30	.	TRBJ2-5	CAWSDGETQYF	TGTGCCTGGAGCGATGGGGAGACCCAGTACTTC
.	15	TRBV6-5	.	TRBJ1-6	CASSPLRDWDSPLHF	TGTGCCAGCAGCCCGCTGAGGGATTGGGATTCACCCCTCCACTTT
.	13	TRBV25-1	.	TRBJ1-1	CASSESAAGWAFF	TGTGCCAGCAGTGAGTCTGCGGCAGGGTGGGCTTTCTTT
.	16	TRBV21-1	.	TRBJ2-1	CASRHGQGQVYNEQFF	TGTGCCAGCAGGCATGGACAGGGGCAAGTATACAATGAGCAGTTCTTC
.	15	TRBV18	TRBD1	TRBJ1-1	CASSPPAGGNTEAFF	TGTGCCAGCTCACCACCTGCAGGGGGGAACACTGAAGCTTTCTTT
few	16	TRBV6-6	TRBD1	TRBJ1-4	CASSYLNRGTNEKLFF	TGTGCCAGCAGTTACTTAAACAGGGGAACTAATGAAAAACTGTTTTTT
once	15	TRBV28	.	TRBJ1-6	CASSFLQGGNSPLHF	TGTGCCAGCAGTTTCTTACAGGGTGGGAATTCACCCCTCCACTTT
.	14	TRBV5-1	.	TRBJ2-2	CASSFGGNTGELFF	TGCGCCAGCAGCTTCGGAGGAAACACCGGGGAGCTGTTTTTT
.	16	TRBV4-2	.	TRBJ1-1	CASSQEGGQGNTEAFF	TGTGCCAGCAGCCAAGAAGGAGGGCAGGGAAACACTGAAGCTTTCTTT
.	16	TRBV4-2	.	TRBJ1-3	CASSQVSGPSGNTIYF	TGTGCCAGCAGCCAAGTCTCAGGCCCCTCTGGAAACACCATATATTTT
.	15	TRBV5-8	TRBD1	TRBJ2-2	CASSFDRGATGELFF	TGTGCCAGCAGCTTCGACAGGGGTGCTACCGGGGAGCTGTTTTTT
.	17	TRBV11-3	TRBD2	TRBJ2-1	CASSIIGLAGANNEQFF	TGTGCCAGCAGCATTATCGGGCTAGCGGGAGCTAACAATGAGCAGTTCTTC
.	13	TRBV29-1	.	TRBJ1-2	CSVEDQDNYGYTF	TGCAGCGTTGAAGATCAGGATAACTATGGCTACACCTTC
.	16	TRBV6-2/TRBV6-3	.	TRBJ1-2	CASSYSSTGFNYGYTF	TGTGCCAGCAGTTACTCCTCGACAGGTTTTAACTATGGCTACACCTTC
.	15	TRBV18	TRBD1	TRBJ2-1	CASSQAGTANNEQFF	TGTGCCAGCTCACAGGCCGGGACAGCAAACAATGAGCAGTTCTTC
.	14	TRBV6-6	.	TRBJ1-5	CASSTGKYVGPQHF	TGTGCCAGCAGTACAGGGAAGTACGTGGGGCCCCAGCATTTT
.	16	TRBV4-3	.	TRBJ1-2	CASSQDERQGDYGYTF	TGCGCCAGCAGCCAAGATGAACGCCAGGGTGACTATGGCTACACCTTC
.	14	TRBV28	TRBD2	TRBJ2-7	CAGQTASGTYEQYF	TGTGCCGGGCAGACCGCTAGCGGGACCTACGAGCAGTACTTC
.	17	TRBV6-1	TRBD1	TRBJ2-5	CASSESPHRQGQETQYF	TGTGCCAGCAGTGAATCCCCTCATCGACAGGGCCAAGAGACCCAGTACTTC
.	13	TRBV29-1	.	TRBJ2-4	CSVGKGGKNIQYF	TGCAGCGTTGGAAAGGGAGGCAAAAACATTCAGTACTTC
.	14	TRBV6-5	.	TRBJ2-7	CASSYSLRSYEQYF	TGTGCCAGCAGTTACTCGCTTAGATCCTACGAGCAGTACTTC
.	13	TRBV7-3	.	TRBJ2-5	CASSPLGEETQYF	TGTGCCAGCAGCCCGCTGGGTGAAGAGACCCAGTACTTC
many	13	TRBV18	.	TRBJ2-7	CASSPPSLYEQYF	TGTGCCAGCTCACCACCGTCCCTCTACGAGCAGTACTTC
.	11	TRBV30	.	TRBJ1-2	CAWRDGGGYTF	TGTGCCTGGCGGGACGGCGGAGGCTACACCTTC
.	16	TRBV24-1	.	TRBJ2-3	CATSDKGEGGTDTQYF	TGTGCCACCAGTGATAAAGGGGAGGGGGGCACAGATACGCAGTATTTT
.	14	TRBV30	TRBD2	TRBJ2-7	CAWAGTSGGYEQYF	TGTGCCTGGGCCGGGACTAGCGGGGGTTACGAGCAGTACTTC
.	13	TRBV4-1	.	TRBJ1-1	CASSQDGGTEAFF	TGCGCCAGCAGCCAAGACGGGGGGACTGAAGCTTTCTTT
.	14	TRBV6-1	TRBD1	TRBJ1-4	CASRTGGSGEKLFF	TGTGCCAGCAGGACAGGGGGCTCGGGAGAAAAACTGTTTTTT
.	12	TRBV18	TRBD1	TRBJ2-1	CASSLTGEEQFF	TGTGCCAGCTCACTGACAGGGGAGGAGCAGTTCTTC
few	15	TRBV5-1	.	TRBJ2-5	CASSLGPGAQETQYF	TGCGCCAGCAGCTTGGGACCGGGGGCCCAAGAGACCCAGTACTTC
.	16	TRBV28	TRBD1	TRBJ1-2	CASSLPGQASRYGYTF	TGTGCCAGCAGTTTACCGGGACAGGCAAGCCGCTATGGCTACACCTTC
.	15	TRBV30	TRBD1	TRBJ1-1	CAWSKGTGGLTEAFF	TGTGCCTGGAGTAAGGGGACAGGGGGCCTCACTGAAGCTTTCTTT
.	15	TRBV27	.	TRBJ1-1	CASSLSAGLGSEAFF	TGTGCCAGCAGTTTATCAGCAGGTTTAGGCTCTGAAGCTTTCTTT
.	13	TRBV7-3	.	TRBJ2-7	CASSLSSGEEQYF	TGTGCCAGCAGCTTAAGCTCGGGGGAGGAGCAGTACTTC
.	15	TRBV6-6	.	TRBJ2-1	CASTAMGVTYNEQFF	TGTGCCAGCACGGCGATGGGAGTCACCTACAATGAGCAGTTCTTC
once	14	TRBV28	.	TRBJ2-2	CASSLGGNTGELFF	TGTGCCAGCAGTTTAGGCGGGAACACCGGGGAGCTGTTTTTT
.	15	TRBV19	TRBD2	TRBJ2-7	CASSTGGRPPYEQYF	TGTGCCAGTAGTACCGGCGGGAGGCCCCCCTACGAGCAGTACTTC
.	11	TRBV29-1	.	TRBJ2-1	CSADTYSEQFF	TGCAGCGCCGACACTTATAGTGAGCAGTTCTTC
.	13	TRBV3-1/TRBV3-2	TRBD2	TRBJ2-1	CASSLGLADEQFF	TGTGCCAGCAGCCTCGGACTAGCAGATGAGCAGTTCTTC
.	12	TRBV30	.	TRBJ1-1	CAWNSADTEAFF	TGTGCCTGGAATTCTGCGGACACTGAAGCTTTCTTT
.	15	TRBV11-1	TRBD2	TRBJ2-7	CASSPQRGLTYEQYF	TGTGCCAGCAGCCCCCAGCGGGGACTTACCTACGAGCAGTACTTC
.	14	TRBV19	.	TRBJ1-5	CASGGGHGNQPQHF	TGTGCCAGCGGGGGGGGGCATGGCAATCAGCCCCAGCATTTT
.	17	TRBV7-8	TRBD1	TRBJ1-3	CASSSPGQGTGGNTIYF	TGTGCCAGCAGCTCACCCGGACAGGGAACAGGTGGAAACACCATATATTTT
.	15	TRBV4-2	TRBD1	TRBJ2-7	CASSQVGTGPYEQYF	TGTGCCAGCAGCCAAGTGGGGACAGGGCCCTACGAGCAGTACTTC